The TCR beta chain under discussion was sequenced for a study of resident and recirculating memory T cells in vitiligo (dated by TCRdb to 2017 to 2018). Background on the whole study: For TCR beta sequencing, each of a few stable vitiligo patients provided PBMCs along with epidermis taken by shave biopsy from two lesional and two nonlesional sites. Without any cell sorting, samples were homogenized immediately before genomic DNA was extracted using the Qiagen DNeasy Blood & Tissue Kit. The human TCR beta sequencing was designed to test whether specific clones found in lesional vitiligo skin differed from the clones found in nonlesional skin and in blood. General conclusions and limits of the study: TCR sequences were not shared across biopsy sites or across patients, which suggests that different T cell clones infiltrate different lesions, a pattern described as private specificity. Even within a single patient, overlap and correlation analysis found no significant repertoire overlap between any biopsies apart from each lesion compared with itself. No single dominant TCR clone was found, and clonality differed from one vitiligo lesion to another. Mechanistic studies in the future are needed to assess how much the detected T cell clones and the human Trm pools versus Tcm pools each contribute.

Points on this clone: Its specific antigen is unknown. Base qualities are not at hand, and no much larger clone is one base apart.

From cysteine to phenylalanine, the CDR3 is 15 amino acids long. The DNA shown is the 45-base CDR3, in frame from base 1. Ends trimmed: V by 3 bases, J by 8 bases; bases unmatched to a gene: 11. The germline V gene gives CDR1 as SGDLS and CDR2 as YYNGEE. TCR beta chains were amplified from genomic DNA with the immunoSEQ hsTCRB kit. Sequencing of TCR beta libraries was performed on an Illumina MiSeq instrument by the immunoSEQ service. Under the source paper's analysis protocol: Analysis of the repertoire data was performed with the immunoSEQ Analyzer. The immuneACCESS repertoire file appears here via TCRdb, limited to in-frame rearrangements. These files lack a portion of the clones; in checked studies, under half of the deficit traces to unresolved V genes, and the cause of the others is not known. D and trimming were read from the DNA, whereas the V and J calls and clone size are those reported in that table. For this sample there are about 76,000 clones; under 95% appear just once. Around 5.1% of the sample lies in the top ten.

Vitiligo was considered stable when no change in lesions had been observed over the previous 6 months. Stable patients also had to lack confetti depigmentation, a clinical sign of active vitiligo. Any patient who had received treatment in the previous three months was excluded. PBMCs were isolated from heparinized blood by Ficoll density gradient centrifugation and were subsequently flash-frozen. The origin of this receptor is a male donor with vitiligo. The specimen was blood. This sequence uses TRBV9 and TRBJ2-4; 7 junctional bases match TRBD2. DNA sequence: TGTGCCAGCAGCGAGGGGTGGGAGGGCAACGACATTCAGTACTTC. Its translation is CASSEGWEGNDIQYF.